Listed below are T cell receptor beta chains from one sample, sequenced in a study of graft-versus-host responses after intestinal transplantation. Repertoires were generated with immunoSEQ multiplex PCR, while TCRdb's copy carries only in-frame clones and drops some. The sample includes some 25,000 clones, 40% of them seen just once. The sample consisted of alloreactive CD4+ T cells from a mixed lymphocyte reaction culture, taken before intestinal transplant. These receptor sequences come from a human patient who received an intestinal transplant. The CDR3 runs from the conserved cysteine through the conserved F or W. Each record gives: D gene, clone size, V gene, J gene, CDR3 protein, CDR3 DNA. D genes are given only for firm matches. Clone size is not always given. Where it is, it says once, few, many or a class for expanded clones.

>.|once|TRBV5-6|TRBJ2-6
CASSLERSYYSGANVLTF
TGTGCCAGCAGCTTGGAGCGCAGCTACTACTCTGGGGCCAACGTCCTGACTTTC
>.|.|TRBV6-1|TRBJ1-5
CASGWGGSNQPQHF
TGTGCCAGCGGTTGGGGGGGGTCCAATCAGCCCCAGCATTTT
>.|.|TRBV25-1|TRBJ2-5
CASSEPGYVQETQYF
TGTGCCAGCAGTGAACCAGGTTACGTTCAAGAGACCCAGTACTTC
>.|few|TRBV6-6|TRBJ2-3
CASSYGASTGDTQYF
TGTGCCAGCAGTTACGGGGCATCAACAGGGGATACGCAGTATTTT
>.|.|TRBV18|TRBJ1-2
CASSPGLNSGVGYTF
TGTGCCAGCTCACCTGGGTTGAACAGCGGAGTTGGCTACACCTTC
>TRBD1|few|TRBV5-6|TRBJ1-1
CASSFRQGAVLNTEAFF
TGTGCCAGCAGCTTTAGGCAGGGGGCGGTTCTGAACACTGAAGCTTTCTTT
>TRBD2|.|TRBV7-9|TRBJ2-1
CASRWGTSAPEQFF
TGTGCCAGCCGTTGGGGGACTAGCGCTCCTGAGCAGTTCTTC
>.|.|TRBV5-8|TRBJ1-2
CASRERTSLYGYTF
TGTGCCAGCAGAGAAAGGACATCGTTATATGGCTACACCTTC
>TRBD1|.|TRBV6-1|TRBJ1-6
CASSGTDRGESSPLHF
TGTGCCAGCAGTGGGACGGACAGGGGAGAAAGTTCACCCCTCCACTTT
>TRBD1|.|TRBV7-2|TRBJ2-3
CASRPTGGRRDTQYF
TGTGCCAGCAGACCGACAGGGGGACGGAGAGATACGCAGTATTTT
>.|few|TRBV27|TRBJ2-2
CASSLTGTGELFF
TGTGCCAGCAGCCTAACAGGGACCGGGGAGCTGTTTTTT
>.|.|TRBV28|TRBJ1-4
CASSSLPGRTGEKLFF
TGTGCCAGCAGTTCCCTACCCGGGAGGACGGGTGAAAAACTGTTTTTT
>.|.|TRBV7-2|TRBJ2-5
CASSLRPFLQETQYF
TGTGCCAGCAGCCTACGTCCTTTTCTACAAGAGACCCAGTACTTC
>TRBD2|few|TRBV30|TRBJ2-7
CAWSVGLAGVGQYF
TGTGCCTGGAGTGTGGGGCTAGCGGGAGTTGGGCAGTACTTC
>TRBD2|.|TRBV5-1|TRBJ2-3
CASSLGAGASTDTQYF
TGCGCCAGCAGCTTGGGAGCGGGGGCTAGCACAGATACGCAGTATTTT
>.|once|TRBV2|TRBJ1-5
CASSEGGGWPQHF
TGTGCCAGCAGTGAGGGGGGGGGATGGCCCCAGCATTTT
>.|.|TRBV19|TRBJ1-2
CASGQVGYTF
TGTGCCAGTGGGCAGGTCGGCTACACCTTC
>.|.|TRBV6-5|TRBJ1-6
CASRDGGAYSPLHF
TGTGCCAGCAGGGATGGGGGGGCTTATTCACCCCTCCACTTT
>.|.|TRBV4-2|TRBJ1-2
CASSQVSFEGYGYTF
TGTGCCAGCAGCCAAGTTTCGTTTGAGGGCTATGGCTACACCTTC
>.|few|TRBV27|TRBJ1-2
CASSLTQSNYGYTF
TGTGCCAGCAGTTTAACACAAAGTAACTATGGCTACACCTTC
>.|.|TRBV6-5|TRBJ1-5
CASSEAQPQHF
TGTGCCAGCAGTGAAGCTCAGCCCCAGCATTTT
>.|.|TRBV5-1|TRBJ2-5
CASSRAGHRQETQYF
TGCGCCAGCAGCCGGGCCGGACACCGCCAAGAGACCCAGTACTTC
>.|few|TRBV6-6|TRBJ1-6
CASSYGRQVNSPLHF
TGTGCCAGCAGTTACGGGCGACAGGTTAATTCACCCCTCCACTTT
>.|few|TRBV30|TRBJ1-2
CAWSVVQGLGYTF
TGTGCCTGGAGTGTAGTGCAGGGCCTTGGCTACACCTTC
>.|few|TRBV5-6|TRBJ1-5
CASSPQGNQPQHF
TGTGCCAGCAGCCCACAGGGAAATCAGCCCCAGCATTTT
>.|.|TRBV11-3|TRBJ2-2
CASSLTGTATGELFF
TGTGCCAGCAGCTTAACGGGAACCGCCACCGGGGAGCTGTTTTTT
>TRBD2|.|TRBV6-6|TRBJ2-1
CASSYYSGRANEQFF
TGTGCCAGCAGTTACTATAGCGGGAGGGCCAATGAGCAGTTCTTC